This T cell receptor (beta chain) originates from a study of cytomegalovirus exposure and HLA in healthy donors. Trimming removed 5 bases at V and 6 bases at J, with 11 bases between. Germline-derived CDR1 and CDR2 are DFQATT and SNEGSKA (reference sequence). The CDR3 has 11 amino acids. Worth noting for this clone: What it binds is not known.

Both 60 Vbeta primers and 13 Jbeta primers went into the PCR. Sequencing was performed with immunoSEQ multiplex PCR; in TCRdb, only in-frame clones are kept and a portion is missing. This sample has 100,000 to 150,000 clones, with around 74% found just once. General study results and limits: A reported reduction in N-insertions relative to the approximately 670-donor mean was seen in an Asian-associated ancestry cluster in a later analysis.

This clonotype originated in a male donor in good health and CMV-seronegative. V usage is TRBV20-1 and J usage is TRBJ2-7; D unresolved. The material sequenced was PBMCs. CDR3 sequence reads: CSAPRFGEQYF. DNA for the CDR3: TGCAGTGCTCCTAGGTTCGGCGAGCAGTACTTC.